This TCR beta chain was captured by sequencing in a study of metastatic and nonmetastatic thyroid tumors. Overall study: The authors compared repertoires across blood and tumor or nodule tissue from malignant and benign thyroid patients. Points from the study as a whole: Benign nodules reportedly had significantly lower TCR beta diversity than malignant thyroid tumors in blood and tumor.

CDR1 and CDR2 from the germline V gene are DFQATT and SNEGSKA (reference sequence). CDR3 size: 14 residues. The V end lost 1 base, the J end lost 3 bases, and 13 bases lay between the germline ends. Thyroid surgery was preceded by no treatment in any patient. About this clone itself: No antigen is known for it.

How the authors handled the data: A papillary thyroid cancer distant-metastasis classifier was built from CDR3 differences across clinicopathological groups. TCRdb re-called the PCR reads with MiXCR. These V and J calls originate from TCRdb's pipeline instead of the authors' own analysis. The profile shows about 32,000 clones, around a fifth of them singletons. The source of this sequence is a female donor with papillary thyroid cancer or a benign thyroid nodule (not recorded which). Some clones in this sample may be carry-over from other donors' samples. The rearrangement links TRBV20-1 to TRBJ2-7, with D perhaps TRBD1 (5 bases). Material: blood. CDR3 region: CSARVGWGVYEQYF. The CDR3 DNA follows: TGCAGTGCTAGAGTGGGTTGGGGCGTCTACGAGCAGTACTTC.